This T cell receptor beta chain is from a study of blood T cell repertoires in COVID-19. Study-level background: Specimens from acute and convalescent COVID-19 originated in the United States, Italy and Spain.

CDR1 is SQVTM, CDR2 ANQGSEA, per germline. The CDR3 spans 15 residues. Trimming removed 5 bases from V and 3 bases from J; junction bases left unmatched: 4. Per the authors' pipeline: Amplification of reference gene primers provided the estimated nucleated cell counts. This table comes from immunoSEQ multiplex PCR, and its TCRdb copy is limited to in-frame clones, with some not included. That table supplies the V and J calls and clone size; D and trimming were determined from the DNA. Of under 200,000 clones in the sample, 70% to 90% are singletons; the top ten hold roughly 7.8%. The material sequenced was peripheral blood. The chain combines TRBV29-1 with TRBJ2-1; 13 bases match TRBD2. This sequence was found in a man in his fifties or sixties with acute or convalescent COVID-19. The CDR3 nucleotides are TGCAGCGTTCCCAGACTAGCGGGAGGCTACAATGAGCAGTTCTTC. Amino acids: CSVPRLAGGYNEQFF.